This T cell receptor beta chain was obtained from a study of blood T cell repertoires in COVID-19. Study overall: The study drew acute and convalescent COVID-19 samples from the United States, Italy and Spain. T cells, B-cell-depleted T cells, or PBMCs provided the cDNA or gDNA that served as material.

In the original analysis: The assay estimated nucleated cells by amplifying reference gene primers. Data came from immunoSEQ multiplex PCR; TCRdb stores just in-frame clones and leaves some out. D and trimming were read from the DNA, whereas the V and J calls and clone size are those reported in that table. This sample yields some 130,000 clones, of which around 80% are seen a single time; approximately 4% belongs to the top ten. Germline-derived CDR1 and CDR2 are MNHEY and SVGAGI. V was clipped by 5 bases and J by 3 bases; unmatched bases: 5. CDR3 length equals 14 residues. The rearrangement joins TRBV6-5 to TRBJ2-7; 9 positions agree with TRBD1. This clonotype was sampled from a man in his 60s with acute or convalescent COVID-19. Sequenced input: peripheral blood. The CDR3 sequence is CASSPTGGRYEQYF. The CDR3 bases are TGTGCCAGCAGTCCCACAGGGGGCCGCTACGAGCAGTACTTC.